The sequence of this T cell receptor (beta chain) was determined in a study of shared T cell receptors in the human thymus. This CDR3 is 14 amino acids long. Germline V gene sequence: CDR1 SNHLY, CDR2 FYNNEI. J lost 6 bases, V lost 3 bases, and 5 bases had no gene match. Some clones are missing from TCRdb's copy, which holds only in-frame ones; the method was immunoSEQ multiplex PCR. The table lists hundreds of thousands of clones, approximately 88% of them singletons. The sample was also linked to a second study, of human thymus T cells. That source adds: Resections removed during corrective heart surgery provided the thymus tissue used. Among thymic and blood repertoires, usage of V and J genes appeared biased.

The clonotype comes from a boy under two years old with a congenital heart defect. Sample: thymocytes. This chain links TRBV2 with TRBJ1-2, with 9 bases lining up with TRBD1. CDR3 DNA: TGTGCCAGCAGTGATTTCGGGACAGGGAATGGCTACACCTTC. Its protein product is CASSDFGTGNGYTF.